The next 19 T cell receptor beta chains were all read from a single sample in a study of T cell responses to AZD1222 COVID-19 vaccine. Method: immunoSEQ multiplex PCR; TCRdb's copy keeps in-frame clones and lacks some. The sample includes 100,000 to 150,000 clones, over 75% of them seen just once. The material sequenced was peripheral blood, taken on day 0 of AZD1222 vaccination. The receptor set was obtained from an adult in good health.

The CDR3 protein is CSVDTQGGTEAFF. CDR3 coding DNA: TGCAGCGTTGATACACAGGGGGGAACTGAAGCTTTCTTT. This chain connects TRBV29-1 to TRBJ1-1; 8 bases line up with TRBD1. V lost 3 bases to trimming and J lost 5 bases; unmatched junction nucleotides: 5. The CDR3 runs to 13 residues. CDR1 is SQVTM, CDR2 ANQGSEA, per germline.

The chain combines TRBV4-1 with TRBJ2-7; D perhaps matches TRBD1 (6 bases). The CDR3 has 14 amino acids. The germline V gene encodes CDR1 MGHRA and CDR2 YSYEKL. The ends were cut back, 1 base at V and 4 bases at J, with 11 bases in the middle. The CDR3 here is CASSQVEQGYEQYF. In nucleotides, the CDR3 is TGCGCCAGCAGCCAAGTTGAACAGGGATACGAGCAGTACTTC.

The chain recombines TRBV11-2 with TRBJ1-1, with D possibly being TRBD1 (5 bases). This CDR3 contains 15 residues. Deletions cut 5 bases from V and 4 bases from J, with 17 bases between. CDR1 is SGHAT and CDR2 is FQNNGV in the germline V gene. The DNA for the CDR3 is TGTGCCAGCAGCCCCGAGTGGGGGTTATTCACTGAAGCTTTCTTT. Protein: CASSPEWGLFTEAFF.

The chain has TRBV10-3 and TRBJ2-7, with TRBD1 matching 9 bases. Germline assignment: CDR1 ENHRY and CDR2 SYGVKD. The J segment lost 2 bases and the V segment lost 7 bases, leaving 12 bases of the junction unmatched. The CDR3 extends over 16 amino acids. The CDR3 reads CAIILSRDRATYEQYF. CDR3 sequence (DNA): TGTGCCATCATCCTATCCCGGGACAGGGCTACCTACGAGCAGTACTTC.

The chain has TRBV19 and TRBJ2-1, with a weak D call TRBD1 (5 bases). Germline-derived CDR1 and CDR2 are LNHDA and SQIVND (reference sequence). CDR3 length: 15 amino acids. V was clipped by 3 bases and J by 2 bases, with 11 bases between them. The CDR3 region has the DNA TGTGCCAGTAGTATGCGACAGCTAACCTACAATGAGCAGTTCTTC. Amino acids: CASSMRQLTYNEQFF.

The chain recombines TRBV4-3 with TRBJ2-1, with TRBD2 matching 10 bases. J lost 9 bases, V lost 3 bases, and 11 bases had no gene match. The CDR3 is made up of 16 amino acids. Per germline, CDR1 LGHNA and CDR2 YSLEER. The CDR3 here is CASSQHSSGGRGEQFF. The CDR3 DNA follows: TGCGCCAGCAGCCAGCATTCTAGCGGGGGTAGAGGTGAGCAGTTCTTC.

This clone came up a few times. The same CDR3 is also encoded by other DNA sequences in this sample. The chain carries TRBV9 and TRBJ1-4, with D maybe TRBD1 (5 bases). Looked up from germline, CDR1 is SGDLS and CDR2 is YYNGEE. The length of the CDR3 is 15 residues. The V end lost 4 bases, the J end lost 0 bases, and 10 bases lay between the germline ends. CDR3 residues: CASSPTTATNEKLFF. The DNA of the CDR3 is TGTGCCAGCAGCCCGACGACAGCAACTAATGAAAAACTGTTTTTT.

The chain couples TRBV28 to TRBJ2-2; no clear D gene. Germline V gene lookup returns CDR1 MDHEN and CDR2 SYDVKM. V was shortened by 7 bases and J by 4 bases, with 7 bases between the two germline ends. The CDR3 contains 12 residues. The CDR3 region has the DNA TGTGCCAGCACCCCCCTCACCGGGGAGCTGTTTTTT. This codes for CASTPLTGELFF.

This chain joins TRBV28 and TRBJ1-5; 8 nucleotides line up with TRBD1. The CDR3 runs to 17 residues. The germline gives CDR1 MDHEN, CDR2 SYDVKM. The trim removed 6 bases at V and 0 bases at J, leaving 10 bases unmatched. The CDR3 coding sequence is TGTGCCAGCAGGGGGGGGACAGGAGGTTATAGCAATCAGCCCCAGCATTTT. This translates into CASRGGTGGYSNQPQHF. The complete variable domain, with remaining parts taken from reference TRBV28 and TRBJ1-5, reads DVKVTQSSRYLVKRTGEKVFLECVQDMDHENMFWYRQDPGLGLRLIYFSYDVKMKEKGDIPEGYSVSREKKERFSLILESASTNQTSMYLCASRGGTGGYSNQPQHFGDGTRLSIL.

Here the CDR3 reads CASSRYGGALRETQYF. The CDR3 DNA is TGTGCCAGTAGCCGGTATGGAGGGGCTCTAAGAGAGACCCAGTACTTC. The chain uses TRBV19 and TRBJ2-5; D possibly corresponds to TRBD2 (6 bases). The V end lost 6 bases, the J end lost 4 bases, and 21 bases lay between the germline ends. CDR1 and CDR2 (germline): LNHDA, SQIVND (reference sequence). The CDR3 is 16 residues long.

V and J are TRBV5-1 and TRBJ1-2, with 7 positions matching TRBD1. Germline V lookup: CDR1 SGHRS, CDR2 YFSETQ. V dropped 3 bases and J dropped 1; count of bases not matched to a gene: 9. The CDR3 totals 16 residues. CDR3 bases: TGCGCCAGCAGCTCCGAGGGGGCCCCTCTTAACTATGGCTACACCTTC. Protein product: CASSSEGAPLNYGYTF.

The chain's CDR3 is CASSVGLGAGELFF. CDR3 nucleotides: TGTGCCAGCAGCGTAGGGTTGGGGGCCGGGGAGCTGTTTTTT. The chain combines TRBV9 with TRBJ2-2; the D call may be TRBD1 or TRBD2 (5 bases each). There are 14 residues in the CDR3. Germline V gives CDR1 SGDLS, CDR2 YYNGEE. V was pared by 0 bases and J by 6 bases, with 9 bases between.

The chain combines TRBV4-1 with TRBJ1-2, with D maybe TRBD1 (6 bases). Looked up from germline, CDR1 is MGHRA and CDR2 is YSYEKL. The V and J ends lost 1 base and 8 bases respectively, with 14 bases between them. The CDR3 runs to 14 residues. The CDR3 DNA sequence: TGCGCCAGCAGCCAAGGGGGCACAGGGAGAGGCTACACCTTC. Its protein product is CASSQGGTGRGYTF.

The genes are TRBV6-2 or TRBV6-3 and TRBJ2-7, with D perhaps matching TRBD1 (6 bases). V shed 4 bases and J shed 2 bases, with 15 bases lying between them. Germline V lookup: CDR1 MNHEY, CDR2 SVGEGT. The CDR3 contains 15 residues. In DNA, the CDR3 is TGTGCCAGCAGTTTCGCCTGGGACACCCCCTACGAGCAGTACTTC. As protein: CASSFAWDTPYEQYF.

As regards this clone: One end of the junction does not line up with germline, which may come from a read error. The CDR3 bases are TGTGCTAGCAGTTTCCGGGGGTCAGATACGCAGTATTTT. Amino acids: CASSFRGSDTQYF. The chain carries TRBV7-7 and TRBJ2-3; a possible D gene is TRBD2 (6 bases). The CDR3 has 13 residues. Germline assignment: CDR1 SSHAT and CDR2 FNYEAQ (reference sequence).

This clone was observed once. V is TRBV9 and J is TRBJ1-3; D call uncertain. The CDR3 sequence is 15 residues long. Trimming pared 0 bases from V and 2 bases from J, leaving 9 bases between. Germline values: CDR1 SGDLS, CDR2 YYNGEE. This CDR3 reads CASSVDGRTGNTIYF. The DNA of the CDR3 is TGTGCCAGCAGCGTAGATGGCAGAACTGGAAACACCATATATTTT.

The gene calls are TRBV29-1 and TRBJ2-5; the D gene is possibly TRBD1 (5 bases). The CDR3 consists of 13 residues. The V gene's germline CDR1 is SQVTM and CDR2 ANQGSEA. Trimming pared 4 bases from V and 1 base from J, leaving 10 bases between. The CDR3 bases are TGCAGCGTTGGCCGACAGAGCCAAGAGACCCAGTACTTC. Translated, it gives CSVGRQSQETQYF.

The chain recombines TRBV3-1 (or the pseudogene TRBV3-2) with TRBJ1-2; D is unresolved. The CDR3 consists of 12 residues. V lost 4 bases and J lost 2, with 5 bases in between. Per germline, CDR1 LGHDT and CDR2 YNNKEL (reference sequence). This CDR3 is CASSPTNYGYTF. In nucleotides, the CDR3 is TGTGCCAGCAGCCCTACGAACTATGGCTACACCTTC.

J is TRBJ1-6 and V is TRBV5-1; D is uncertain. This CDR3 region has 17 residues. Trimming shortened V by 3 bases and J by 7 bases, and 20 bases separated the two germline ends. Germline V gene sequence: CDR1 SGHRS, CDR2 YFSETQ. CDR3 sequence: CASSWAWSGGGNSPLHF. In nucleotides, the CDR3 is TGCGCCAGCAGCTGGGCCTGGTCTGGCGGCGGGAATTCACCCCTCCACTTT.